Presented here are 7 T cell receptor beta chains from one specimen sequenced in a study of blood T cell repertoires in COVID-19. Sequencing was performed with immunoSEQ multiplex PCR; in TCRdb, only in-frame clones are kept and a portion is missing. Here the sample spans some 100,000 clones, 70% to 80% being singletons. The specimen was peripheral blood. Every receptor here comes from a man over 45 with acute or convalescent COVID-19.

The chain employs TRBV5-6 and TRBJ2-3; D possibly corresponds to TRBD2 (5 bases). This CDR3 has 17 amino acids. V lost 0 bases and J 5 bases, leaving 19 bases between the germline ends. The V gene's germline CDR1 is SGHDT and CDR2 YYEEEE. CDR3 nucleotides: TGTGCCAGCAGCTTGGAACCGGGCCCCTTTGAGGGAGATACGCAGTATTTT. Protein: CASSLEPGPFEGDTQYF.

This chain connects TRBV7-3 to TRBJ1-4, with 10 bases matching TRBD1. Trimming at V came to 5 bases and at J to 7 bases, leaving 7 bases not matched to a gene. The CDR3 is 15 residues long. CDR1 is SGHTA and CDR2 is FQGTGA in the germline V gene. The chain's CDR3 is CASSLTGGVGEKLFF. The CDR3 nucleotides read TGTGCCAGCAGCCTGACAGGGGGCGTAGGTGAAAAACTGTTTTTT.

The chain uses TRBV7-9 and TRBJ1-3; TRBD1 might be the D (6 bases). The germline V gene has CDR1 SEHNR and CDR2 FQNEAQ (reference sequence). This CDR3 has 15 residues. Trimming took off 2 bases at V and 4 bases at J, with 12 bases between the two ends. CDR3 protein: CASSLLRGRGNTIYF. The DNA for the CDR3 is TGTGCCAGCAGCTTACTTAGGGGGAGAGGAAACACCATATATTTT.

The genes are TRBV11-2 and TRBJ1-2; 7 positions match TRBD1. Germline V CDR1 and CDR2: SGHAT, FQNNGV. V lost 5 bases to trimming and J lost 6 bases; unmatched junction nucleotides: 6. The CDR3 totals 13 residues. CDR3 residues: CASSRWDRDGYTF. CDR3 in DNA: TGTGCCAGCAGCCGGTGGGACAGAGATGGCTACACCTTC.

The chain employs TRBV6-5 and TRBJ1-1, with 7 positions matching TRBD1. The CDR3 is 13 amino acids. CDR1 and CDR2 (germline): MNHEY, SVGAGI. J gave up 1 base and V 7 bases, and 3 bases lay outside the gene matches. The CDR3 bases are TGTGCCAGCAACAACAGGGGGAACACTGAAGCTTTCTTT. Amino acids: CASNNRGNTEAFF.

Regarding this clone: This CDR3 is also generated by other DNA sequences in the sample. The gene calls are TRBV12-3 or TRBV12-4 and TRBJ2-7; 11 nucleotides agree with TRBD1. The CDR3 runs to 13 residues. V lost 4 bases, J lost 7 bases, and 3 bases stayed unmatched. In DNA form, the CDR3 reads TGTGCCAGCAGTTCGGGACAGGGGGGTGAGCAGTACTTC. It codes for CASSSGQGGEQYF.

The gene calls are TRBV7-9 and TRBJ2-1; D not certain. The length of the CDR3 is 15 residues. With 5 bases removed from V and 2 bases from J, the gap between germline ends came to 13 bases. CDR1 is SEHNR and CDR2 is FQNEAQ in the germline V gene (reference sequence). The CDR3 loop reads CASSPRGQTYNEQFF. CDR3 DNA sequence: TGTGCCAGCAGCCCCCGAGGCCAGACCTACAATGAGCAGTTCTTC.